Shown below are 25 T cell receptor beta chains from a single sample sequenced in a study of cytomegalovirus exposure and HLA in healthy donors. In the PCR, 60 Vbeta and 13 Jbeta primers were used. The method was immunoSEQ multiplex PCR; TCRdb's version includes in-frame clones alone and lacks a portion of them. The sample records approximately 150,000 clones, 80% being singletons. The specimen sequenced was PBMCs. The receptors derive from a man younger than 40 in good health and CMV-seropositive.

V usage is TRBV14 and J usage is TRBJ2-5; 10 bases agree with TRBD2. The V and J ends lost 5 bases and 1 base, in that order; junction bases with no gene match: 4. CDR1 is SGHDN and CDR2 is FVKESK in the germline V gene. The CDR3 is 15 residues long. CDR3 in DNA: TGTGCCAGCAGCGTACGACTAGCGGGCCAAGAGACCCAGTACTTC. The encoded protein is CASSVRLAGQETQYF.

V gene TRBV9 combines with J gene TRBJ1-4; D gene ambiguous. Deletions cut 0 bases from V and 7 bases from J, with 7 bases between. The CDR3 loop spans 13 amino acids. CDR1 is SGDLS and CDR2 is YYNGEE in the germline V gene. CDR3: CASSVEGGEKLFF. CDR3 nucleotides: TGTGCCAGCAGCGTAGAGGGAGGTGAAAAACTGTTTTTT.

This clone was recorded only once. The chain combines TRBV27 with TRBJ2-1, with D unclear. V dropped 6 bases and J dropped 7 bases, with 16 bases sitting between them. The germline gives CDR1 MNHEY, CDR2 SMNVEV (reference sequence). The CDR3 consists of 14 residues. The CDR3 reads CASSYDSLINEQFF. The DNA of the CDR3 is TGTGCCAGCAGCTACGACTCCTTGATTAATGAGCAGTTCTTC.

The chain uses TRBV6-5 and TRBJ1-5; TRBD1 might be the D (5 bases). Trimming pared 6 bases from V and 0 bases from J, leaving 12 bases between. CDR3 size: 15 residues. Per the germline V gene, CDR1 is MNHEY and CDR2 is SVGAGI. In nucleotides, the CDR3 is TGTGCCAGCAGACCCGACAGCTATAGCAATCAGCCCCAGCATTTT. Its translation is CASRPDSYSNQPQHF.

The rearrangement uses TRBV11-3 and TRBJ2-5, with TRBD2 identical over 7 bases. This CDR3 region has 16 residues. Trimming cost V 5 bases and J 5 bases; bases outside gene matches: 14. Germline CDR1 SGHNT, CDR2 YENEEA. DNA for the CDR3: TGTGCCAGCAGCCTTATTCTAGTGGGGGGGAGGGAGACCCAGTACTTC. Translated: CASSLILVGGRETQYF.

This clone has a single count. V is TRBV6-4 and J is TRBJ2-2; the match to TRBD2 covers 7 bases. This CDR3 spans 16 amino acids. The germline CDR1 and CDR2 sequences are MRHNA and SNTAGT. V dropped 5 bases and J dropped 5; count of bases not matched to a gene: 11. CDR3 residues: CASSQETSPLTGELFF. CDR3 bases: TGTGCCAGCAGTCAAGAGACTAGCCCCTTAACCGGGGAGCTGTTTTTT.

The chain couples TRBV29-1 to TRBJ1-2; 10 nucleotides agree with TRBD1. Trimming took 7 bases from V and 8 from J; bases not matched to a gene: 16. This CDR3 region has 15 residues. CDR1 is SQVTM and CDR2 is ANQGSEA in the germline V gene. CDR3 loop: CSGSFRDRDRGGYTF. The CDR3 nucleotides are TGCAGCGGGTCCTTCAGGGACCGGGACAGGGGAGGCTACACCTTC.

V gene TRBV7-9 combines with J gene TRBJ2-1; D perhaps matches TRBD1 (5 bases). V gave up 4 bases and J gave up 0 bases, with 13 bases separating them. The V gene's germline CDR1 is SEHNR and CDR2 FQNEAQ (reference sequence). The length of the CDR3 is 16 residues. The CDR3 loop reads CASSSNTQVSYNEQFF. CDR3 nucleotide sequence: TGTGCCAGCAGCTCTAACACACAGGTCTCCTACAATGAGCAGTTCTTC. The full variable domain, its missing parts supplied by reference TRBV7-9 and TRBJ2-1, is DTGVSQNPRHKITKRGQNVTFRCDPISEHNRLYWYRQTLGQGPEFLTYFQNEAQLEKSRLLSDRFSAERPKGSFSTLEIQRTEQGDSAMYLCASSSNTQVSYNEQFFGPGTRLTVL.

The chain joins TRBV25-1 to TRBJ2-5; a possible D gene is TRBD2 (7 bases). Germline V gives CDR1 MGHDK, CDR2 SYGVNS. Trimming stripped 5 bases from V and 11 bases from J, with 18 bases between. This CDR3 has 13 residues. The CDR3 here is CASSSGGRMFQYF. The CDR3 DNA sequence: TGTGCCAGCAGTTCGGGGGGCAGGATGTTTCAGTACTTC.

The chain couples TRBV27 to TRBJ1-2; D not resolved. This CDR3 is 13 amino acids long. CDR1 MNHEY and CDR2 SMNVEV come from the germline V gene (reference sequence). Between the trimmed V and J ends, which lost 7 bases and 0 bases, there was a span of 9 bases. The CDR3 nucleotides read TGTGCCAGCACAGCCGGGGCTAACTATGGCTACACCTTC. The encoded protein is CASTAGANYGYTF.

This clone has just one count. The chain couples TRBV7-8 to TRBJ2-1, with D tentatively TRBD2 (5 bases). Germline loops: CDR1 SGHVS, CDR2 FQNEAQ. The CDR3 runs to 15 residues. Trimming shortened V by 5 bases and J by 9 bases, and 20 bases separated the two germline ends. Here the CDR3 DNA reads TGTGCCAGCAGCAACTCTGGGCGCTTGGAGGCTGAGCAGTTCTTC. It yields the protein CASSNSGRLEAEQFF.

The CDR3 DNA reads TGCGCCAGCAGACCGGACTGGAACCAAGAGACCCAGTACTTC. Translation: CASRPDWNQETQYF. This chain links TRBV5-1 with TRBJ2-5; a weak D match, TRBD2 (5 bases). The length of the CDR3 is 14 residues. Per the germline V gene, CDR1 is SGHRS and CDR2 is YFSETQ. V was trimmed by 5 bases and J by 0 bases, leaving 11 bases between them.

The V call is TRBV30, the J call TRBJ2-7; D is ambiguous. The J call may be in error: the DNA end matches TRBJ2-1 better. Germline V lookup: CDR1 GTSNPN, CDR2 SVGIG (reference sequence). The CDR3 contains 15 residues. Written as DNA, the CDR3 is TGTGCCTGGAGTACCCACCTAAACCGAGAGGATGAGCAGTTCTTC. Amino acids: CAWSTHLNREDEQFF.

V usage is TRBV18 and J usage is TRBJ2-7; TRBD1 agrees at 8 bases. The CDR3 is made up of 15 amino acids. The V segment lost 6 bases and the J segment 1 base; nucleotides outside the gene matches: 8. The V gene's germline CDR1 is KGHSH and CDR2 LQKENI. This chain's CDR3 is CASSEQGVGSYEQYF. The CDR3 DNA follows: TGTGCCAGCTCCGAACAGGGGGTGGGGTCCTACGAGCAGTACTTC.

The chain uses TRBV15 and TRBJ2-3, with a weak D call TRBD2 (5 bases). V shed 0 bases and J shed 10 bases, with 11 bases lying between them. Germline V gene lookup returns CDR1 LNHNV and CDR2 YYDKDF (reference sequence). This CDR3 is 13 amino acids long. In DNA form, the CDR3 reads TGTGCCACCAGCAGAGACGTACGGGATCCGCAGTATTTT. Amino acids: CATSRDVRDPQYF.

There are a few counts of this clone. The rearrangement uses TRBV6-4 and TRBJ1-5, with 8 positions matching TRBD1. V shed 5 bases, J shed 5 bases, and the junction held 14 bases outside the gene matches. Per germline, CDR1 MRHNA and CDR2 SNTAGT. This CDR3 spans 17 amino acids. The CDR3 protein is CASSTSWADRVDQPQHF. The CDR3 region has the DNA TGTGCCAGCAGTACAAGCTGGGCGGACAGGGTAGATCAGCCCCAGCATTTT.

V is TRBV11-2 and J is TRBJ1-5; unclear D gene. The CDR3 contains 13 residues. Trimming left V 2 bases short and J 7 bases short, with 9 bases between. Germline V gives CDR1 SGHAT, CDR2 FQNNGV. CDR3 sequence (DNA): TGTGCCAGCAGCTTAACCCGCGGGCAGCCCCAGCATTTT. As protein: CASSLTRGQPQHF.

About this clone: Other DNA sequences in the sample encode the same CDR3. V is TRBV5-6 and J is TRBJ2-1; D possibly uses TRBD1 or TRBD2 (5 bases each). Germline V gene lookup returns CDR1 SGHDT and CDR2 YYEEEE. Trimming took 4 bases from V and 2 from J, leaving 13 bases between them. The CDR3 has 15 residues. The CDR3 reads CASSLEAGTYNEQFF. The CDR3 nucleotides read TGTGCCAGCAGCCTGGAGGCAGGGACCTACAATGAGCAGTTCTTC.

The rearrangement uses TRBV14 and TRBJ2-7; 11 bases map to TRBD2. CDR1 and CDR2 (germline): SGHDN, FVKESK. V was pared by 5 bases and J by 1 base, with 4 bases of the junction left unmatched. This CDR3 is 15 amino acids long. In DNA, the CDR3 is TGTGCCAGCAGCTTGACTAGCGGGAAATCCTACGAGCAGTACTTC. Protein product: CASSLTSGKSYEQYF.

The chain employs TRBV15 and TRBJ2-1, with TRBD2 identical over 10 bases. Germline V gives CDR1 LNHNV, CDR2 YYDKDF (reference sequence). V shed 0 bases, J shed 0 bases, and the junction held 2 bases outside the gene matches. The CDR3 length is 17 residues. The CDR3, as DNA: TGTGCCACCAGCAGAGATAGCGGGAGGAACTCCTACAATGAGCAGTTCTTC. Encoded protein: CATSRDSGRNSYNEQFF.

This clone was recorded a few times. The junction does not match germline at one end; this may be a read error. The chain employs TRBV5-8 and TRBJ1-2, with D possibly TRBD1 on 5 matching bases. Germline-derived CDR1 and CDR2 are SGHTS and YDEGEE. The CDR3 totals 14 residues. CDR3: CASSLEALPVQVPF. The CDR3 region has the DNA TGTGCCAGCAGCTTGGAAGCCTTACCTGTACAGGTCCCCTTC.

This clone turned up a few times. V and J are TRBV4-3 and TRBJ2-7, with TRBD1 matching over 7 bases. Germline V gene lookup returns CDR1 LGHNA and CDR2 YSLEER. The CDR3 spans 15 residues. The ends lost 1 base at V and 5 bases at J; junction bases unmatched: 8. CDR3 sequence (DNA): TGCGCCAGCAGCCAAGTCCGAACAGGGGCCAACGAGCAGTACTTC. Protein sequence: CASSQVRTGANEQYF.

The count of this clone is one. The chain carries TRBV7-2 and TRBJ2-1; tentatively, D is TRBD1 (5 bases). The CDR3 sequence is 11 residues long. The germline CDR1 and CDR2 sequences are SGHTA and FQGNSA. The V end was cut by 8 bases, the J end by 9 bases, with 11 bases between. The CDR3 DNA follows: TGTGCCAGCGGCCCAGGGCCTGAGCAGTTCTTC. Encoded protein: CASGPGPEQFF.

The chain links TRBV6-5 to TRBJ2-1, with TRBD1 matching over 7 bases. The trim removed 3 bases at V and 0 bases at J, leaving 2 bases unmatched. This CDR3 spans 15 amino acids. Looked up from germline, CDR1 is MNHEY and CDR2 is SVGAGI. CDR3: CASSYRDSSYNEQFF. The CDR3 coding sequence is TGTGCCAGCAGTTATCGGGACAGCTCCTACAATGAGCAGTTCTTC.

The sample holds one count of this clone. The rearrangement links TRBV4-2 to TRBJ1-1; a possible D gene is TRBD1 (5 bases). V was cut by 0 bases and J by 11 bases, with 16 bases left in between. CDR3 length equals 14 residues. Germline assignment: CDR1 LGHNA and CDR2 YNFKEQ. For the CDR3, the DNA is TGTGCCAGCAGCCAAGAAACAGACCTGTGGGGCGCTTTCTTT. Protein: CASSQETDLWGAFF.